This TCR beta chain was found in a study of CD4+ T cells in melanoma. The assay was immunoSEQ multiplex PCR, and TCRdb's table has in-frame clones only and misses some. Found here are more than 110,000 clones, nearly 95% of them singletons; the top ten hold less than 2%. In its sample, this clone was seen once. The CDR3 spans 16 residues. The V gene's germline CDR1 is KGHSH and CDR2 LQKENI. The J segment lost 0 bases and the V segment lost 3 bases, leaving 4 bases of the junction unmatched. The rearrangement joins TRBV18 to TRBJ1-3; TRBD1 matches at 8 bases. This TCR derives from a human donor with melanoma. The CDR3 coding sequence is TGTGCCAGCTCACCTGGACAGGGACCCTCTGGAAACACCATATATTTT. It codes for CASSPGQGPSGNTIYF.